This T cell receptor (beta chain) was sequenced for a study of circulating tumor DNA in untreated peripheral T-cell lymphoma. CDR1 is GTSNPN and CDR2 is SVGIG in the germline V gene (reference sequence). Trimming pared 2 bases from V and 6 bases from J, leaving 13 bases between. The CDR3 consists of 13 residues. The tumor tissue sample was taken at baseline before any treatment. The table came from immunoSEQ multiplex PCR; TCRdb's copy has only in-frame clones and leaves some out. The sample has about 9,200 clones; approximately 76% are singletons. This TCR was recovered from a human donor with peripheral T-cell lymphoma. V and J are TRBV30 and TRBJ1-2; D is uncertain. The sample comprised tumor tissue. The CDR3 sequence: CAWSKRWEDGYTF. The DNA of the CDR3 is TGTGCCTGGAGTAAAAGGTGGGAGGATGGCTACACCTTC.